Described below is a single T cell receptor beta chain sequence and its context. The CDR3 regions of TCR beta were amplified from RNA transcripts. Using the HTBI primer set, a first-round RT-PCR was run on the TCR CDR3. TCRdb called the multiplex PCR reads again in MiXCR, with one record for every CDR3 protein. The data show approximately 320,000 distinct CDR3 sequences, roughly 17% seen once. The V gene end was trimmed by 3 bases and the J gene end by 3 bases; junction bases not matched to a gene: 4. The CDR3 contains 14 residues. The sample belongs to a study of T cells in Graves' hyperthyroidism and ophthalmopathy.

The TCR originated in a man younger than 45 with Graves' hyperthyroidism. Material for sequencing was blood. The chain links TRBV12-3 or TRBV12-4 to TRBJ1-2; TRBD1 matches at 7 bases. The CDR3 DNA is TGTGCCAGCAGTTTGTGGCAGGGGGACTATGGCTACACCTTC. This encodes CASSLWQGDYGYTF.